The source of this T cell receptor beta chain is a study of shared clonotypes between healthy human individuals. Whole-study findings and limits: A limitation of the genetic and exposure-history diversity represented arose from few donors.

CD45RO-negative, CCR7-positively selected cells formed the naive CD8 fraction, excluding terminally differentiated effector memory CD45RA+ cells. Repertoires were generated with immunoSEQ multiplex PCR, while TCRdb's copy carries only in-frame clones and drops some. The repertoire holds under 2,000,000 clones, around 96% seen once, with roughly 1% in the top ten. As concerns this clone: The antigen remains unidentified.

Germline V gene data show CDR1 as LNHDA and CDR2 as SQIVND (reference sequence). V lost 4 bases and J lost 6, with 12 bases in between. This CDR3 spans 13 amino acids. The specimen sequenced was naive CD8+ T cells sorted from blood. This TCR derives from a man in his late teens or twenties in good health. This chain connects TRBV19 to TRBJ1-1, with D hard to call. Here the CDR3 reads CASSNFGGPEAFF. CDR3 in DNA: TGTGCCAGTAGTAATTTTGGAGGACCTGAAGCTTTCTTT.